The 16 T cell receptor beta chains given below trace back to one sample, sequenced in a study of identical twins. TCRdb re-called the 5' RACE reads through MiXCR, storing one row per CDR3 protein. The top ten clones hold approximately 6.6% of a sample with 250,000 to 350,000 distinct CDR3 sequences, around 9.7% of them seen once. This same sample was also taken into another study, of yellow fever vaccine responses in identical twins.

Sequencing used CD8+ T cells sorted from blood. These receptors came from a woman between 18 and 30 years old in good health.

This clonotype has ten or more counts. The chain recombines TRBV6-4 with TRBJ2-2, with D possibly matching TRBD2 (5 bases). The CDR3 contains 14 residues. Trimming stripped 3 bases from V and 1 base from J, with 6 bases between. Germline CDR1 is MRHNA and CDR2 is SNTAGT. Here the CDR3 DNA reads TGTGCCAGCAGTGATGAGGGGAACACCGGGGAGCTGTTTTTT. Protein product: CASSDEGNTGELFF.

This chain links TRBV27 with TRBJ2-7, with D tentatively TRBD1 (6 bases). Germline CDR1 is MNHEY and CDR2 is SMNVEV (reference sequence). The CDR3 is 12 residues long. Trimming left V 8 bases short and J 6 bases short, with 14 bases between. CDR3 bases: TGTGCCAGCCGCGGCCGAGGGGGCGAGCAGTACTTC. Translation: CASRGRGGEQYF.

With regard to this clonotype: Being one base from a much bigger clone, this may be a read error. This chain joins TRBV20-1 and TRBJ2-1; TRBD2 aligns across 9 bases. The CDR3 has 15 amino acids. The junction had 14 bases not matched to a gene; V was cut back by 6 bases and J by 8 bases. CDR1 and CDR2 from the germline V gene are DFQATT and SNEGSKA (reference sequence). The CDR3 nucleotides read TGCAGTGCACCTGCCTCTAGCGGGGATTACGATGAGCAGTTCTTC. This gives the protein CSAPASSGDYDEQFF.

This clonotype came up a few times. This chain uses TRBV23-1 with TRBJ2-1; D might be TRBD1 (8 bases). TRBV23-1 is noted as an ORF with a role that remains uncertain. Trimming took 0 bases from V and 7 from J, leaving 19 bases between them. This CDR3 has 17 amino acids. CDR3 DNA: TGCGCCAGCAGTCAATCGAGGGGACAGGAGCGGGATAATGAGCAGTTCTTC. This gives the protein CASSQSRGQERDNEQFF.

CDR3 sequence: CASSRRTGDIEAFF. CDR3 sequence (DNA): TGTGCCAGCAGCCGACGGACAGGGGACATTGAAGCTTTCTTT. The chain carries TRBV7-9 and TRBJ1-1; 9 positions match TRBD1. The length of the CDR3 is 14 residues. Germline V gene sequence: CDR1 SEHNR, CDR2 FQNEAQ (reference sequence). J lost 7 bases, V lost 5 bases, and 8 bases had no gene match.

This clonotype was counted once. Relative to the germline gene, one junction end is altered; a read error may explain this. The chain combines TRBV7-9 with TRBJ2-3; unclear D gene. Germline values: CDR1 SEHNR, CDR2 FQNEAQ (reference sequence). The CDR3 is made up of 13 amino acids. CDR3 sequence reads: CASSPSSTDTLYF. The CDR3 DNA follows: TGTGCCAGCAGCCCCTCCAGCACAGATACGCTGTATTTT. The whole variable domain, remainder taken from reference TRBV7-9 and TRBJ2-3, is DTGVSQNPRHKITKRGQNVTFRCDPISEHNRLYWYRQTLGQGPEFLTYFQNEAQLEKSRLLSDRFSAERPKGSFSTLEIQRTEQGDSAMYLCASSPSSTDTLYFGPGTRLTVL.

This clonotype was counted a few times. The chain couples TRBV28 to TRBJ2-5, with D unclear. Trimming removed 9 bases from V and 1 base from J, with 24 bases in between. Germline values: CDR1 MDHEN, CDR2 SYDVKM. The CDR3 covers 17 residues. CDR3 nucleotide sequence: TGTGCCAGTCCAATCGAGTCAACACTTACAATCCAAGAGACCCAGTACTTC. It translates to CASPIESTLTIQETQYF.

The chain has TRBV12-3 or TRBV12-4 and TRBJ2-3, with TRBD2 as a possible D gene (6 bases). V lost 6 bases and J 1 base, leaving 17 bases between the germline ends. The CDR3 length is 16 residues. CDR3 protein: CASRPRLGDGTDTQYF. DNA for the CDR3: TGTGCCAGCAGACCCCGACTAGGAGACGGCACAGATACGCAGTATTTT.

The gene calls are TRBV20-1 and TRBJ2-1; 10 nucleotides line up with TRBD2. This CDR3 is built from 17 residues. Germline V gives CDR1 DFQATT, CDR2 SNEGSKA (reference sequence). Trimming removed 0 bases from V and 0 bases from J; junction bases left unmatched: 5. As DNA, the CDR3 is TGCAGTGCTAGAGATCCAACTAGCGGGACCTCCTACAATGAGCAGTTCTTC. It specifies CSARDPTSGTSYNEQFF.

With respect to this clonotype: A read error may account for a junction end that differs from germline. The chain couples TRBV5-1 to TRBJ2-7; D perhaps matches TRBD1 (6 bases). Germline V lookup: CDR1 SGHRS, CDR2 YFSETQ. The CDR3 spans 14 residues. CDR3 region: CASSSTGYSYEQYF. Written as DNA, the CDR3 is TGCGCCAGCAGCTCAACAGGGTATTCCTACGAACAGTACTTC. The complete variable domain, with remaining parts taken from reference TRBV5-1 and TRBJ2-7, reads KAGVTQTPRYLIKTRGQQVTLSCSPISGHRSVSWYQQTPGQGLQFLFEYFSETQRNKGNFPGRFSGRQFSNSRSEMNVSTLELGDSALYLCASSSTGYSYEQYFGPGTRLTVT.

This clonotype was picked up many times. The chain employs TRBV7-9 and TRBJ2-5, with TRBD1 identical over 7 bases. Unmatched junction bases numbered 13, after V lost 7 bases and J lost 5 bases. Germline V gene lookup returns CDR1 SEHNR and CDR2 FQNEAQ (reference sequence). The CDR3 spans 15 residues. CDR3 residues: CASNRETGSYETQYF. In DNA, the CDR3 is TGTGCCAGCAACCGCGAGACAGGGTCTTATGAGACCCAGTACTTC.

There are many counts of this clonotype. CDR3 sequence reads: CATSSFPRQTTTDTQYF. The CDR3 bases are TGTGCCACCAGCAGTTTTCCCCGACAGACGACCACAGATACGCAGTATTTT. The chain uses TRBV15 and TRBJ2-3, with TRBD1 as a possible D gene (5 bases). The V end lost 3 bases, the J end lost 2 bases, and 18 bases lay between the germline ends. The CDR3 is 17 residues long. CDR1 and CDR2 from the germline V gene are LNHNV and YYDKDF (reference sequence). Together with reference TRBV15 and TRBJ2-3, the CDR3 gives the full variable domain: DAMVIQNPRYQVTQFGKPVTLSCSQTLNHNVMYWYQQKSSQAPKLLFHYYDKDFNNEADTPDNFQSRRPNTSFCFLDIRSPGLGDTAMYLCATSSFPRQTTTDTQYFGPGTRLTVL.

This clonotype was seen at least ten times. The chain links TRBV24-1 to TRBJ2-5, with D unclear. The V and J ends lost 4 bases and 0 bases respectively, with 8 bases between them. Germline V gene lookup returns CDR1 KGHDR and CDR2 SFDVKD. This CDR3 contains 14 residues. The CDR3 nucleotides are TGTGCCACCAGTGACCCAAGGTACCAAGAGACCCAGTACTTC. It specifies CATSDPRYQETQYF.

This clonotype was observed a handful of times. The chain employs TRBV27 and TRBJ2-1; tentative D call: TRBD2 (5 bases). With 7 bases removed from V and 0 bases from J, the gap between germline ends came to 13 bases. The CDR3 is 15 amino acids. CDR1 is MNHEY, CDR2 SMNVEV, per germline (reference sequence). DNA of the CDR3: TGTGCCAGCAACTCCTGGACTGACTCCTACAATGAGCAGTTCTTC. Its protein product is CASNSWTDSYNEQFF.

This clonotype was picked up many times. The rearrangement joins TRBV29-1 to TRBJ2-7; no clear D. The CDR3 length is 10 residues. Germline V gives CDR1 SQVTM, CDR2 ANQGSEA. The germline V and J ends were trimmed by 4 bases and 3 bases, with 4 bases remaining between them. The chain's CDR3 is CSVGGYEQYF. The CDR3 DNA reads TGCAGCGTTGGGGGCTACGAGCAGTACTTC.

This clonotype has just a few counts. The J gene is TRBJ2-1, the V gene TRBV11-2; no clear D. Germline CDR1 reads SGHAT; CDR2 reads FQNNGV. V was cut by 8 bases and J by 7 bases, with 9 bases left in between. The CDR3 runs to 11 residues. The CDR3 loop reads CASHRLNEQFF. CDR3 bases: TGTGCCAGCCACCGATTGAATGAGCAGTTCTTC.